Listed here are 32 T cell receptor beta chains from one sample, sequenced in a study of patients and donors after allogeneic stem cell transplantation (dated by TCRdb to the early 2020s). The library was prepared using RT-PCR. Sequencing relied on a NextSeq 550. Starting from the raw public reads, TCRdb applied fastp trimming at Q25, assembled clones with MiXCR and retained in-frame beta chains. CDR3 protein duplicates are merged, each entry listing the most common genes and DNA. The sample table shows about a million distinct CDR3 sequences, and more than 15% are seen once. Roughly 6% of the sample belongs to the ten largest clones. Input material: blood, either unsorted or a sorted T cell fraction (not recorded which). Receptors originate from a human donor who was either an allogeneic HSCT recipient or a stem cell or donor lymphocyte infusion donor (not recorded which). It is not recorded whose cells these are; they may come from a transplant donor.

V and J are TRBV6-5 and TRBJ2-3; the match to TRBD1 covers 9 bases. With V trimmed by 1 base and J by 0 bases, 2 bases remained unmatched. Germline V gene sequence: CDR1 MNHEY, CDR2 SVGAGI. The CDR3 loop spans 16 amino acids. The CDR3 sequence is CASSYYRGHSTDTQYF. The CDR3, as DNA: TGTGCCAGCAGTTACTACAGGGGGCATAGCACAGATACGCAGTATTTT.

This chain joins TRBV7-3 and TRBJ2-3; a weak D match, TRBD2 (6 bases). Germline assignment: CDR1 SGHTA and CDR2 FQGTGA. There are 14 residues in the CDR3. The ends were cut back, 6 bases at V and 2 bases at J, with 12 bases in the middle. The CDR3 here is CASSWGEVTDTQYF. The CDR3 nucleotides read TGTGCCAGCAGTTGGGGGGAGGTCACAGATACGCAGTATTTT.

The V call is TRBV7-3, the J call TRBJ2-3; 10 bases line up with TRBD2. Losses at the gene ends were 0 bases for V and 6 bases for J; bases not matched to a gene: 3. CDR3 length: 15 amino acids. CDR1 SGHTA and CDR2 FQGTGA come from the germline V gene. CDR3 residues: CASSLTAGGTDTQYF. CDR3 in DNA: TGTGCCAGCAGCTTAACAGCGGGAGGGACGGATACGCAGTATTTT.

The V gene is TRBV7-2, the J gene TRBJ2-4; 8 nucleotides line up with TRBD1. The V gene end was trimmed by 5 bases and the J gene end by 1 base; junction bases not matched to a gene: 10. CDR1 is SGHTA and CDR2 is FQGNSA in the germline V gene. CDR3 length: 17 residues. The CDR3 sequence: CASSQTTGAGAKNIQYF. The DNA for the CDR3 is TGTGCCAGCAGCCAAACGACAGGGGCGGGGGCCAAAAACATTCAGTACTTC.

This clonotype was found a few times. The genes are TRBV18 and TRBJ1-2; D is uncertain. V was cut by 3 bases and J by 1 base, with 15 bases left in between. The CDR3 totals 16 residues. Germline lookup yields CDR1 KGHSH and CDR2 LQKENI. The CDR3 nucleotides read TGTGCCAGCTCACCCTCCGATAATCGGGGTAACTATGGCTACACCTTC. It translates to CASSPSDNRGNYGYTF.

A few counts support this clonotype. The chain joins TRBV12-3 or TRBV12-4 to TRBJ1-1, with D possibly being TRBD1 (5 bases). The CDR3 is 15 residues long. The ends were cut back, 3 bases at V and 0 bases at J, with 11 bases in the middle. DNA for the CDR3: TGTGCCAGCAGTTTTAGGCAGGGTATGAACACTGAAGCTTTCTTT. This encodes CASSFRQGMNTEAFF.

This clonotype was counted only a few times. The rearrangement links TRBV29-1 to TRBJ2-1; D gene unclear. Between the trimmed V and J ends, which lost 2 bases and 3 bases, there was a span of 8 bases. The germline CDR1 and CDR2 sequences are SQVTM and ANQGSEA. This CDR3 is 13 amino acids long. The CDR3 sequence is CSVETPDYNEQFF. CDR3 bases: TGCAGCGTTGAAACCCCAGACTACAATGAGCAGTTCTTC.

The chain joins TRBV27 to TRBJ2-7; 11 nucleotides agree with TRBD1. The V and J ends lost 5 bases and 6 bases, in that order; junction bases with no gene match: 6. Looked up from germline, CDR1 is MNHEY and CDR2 is SMNVEV (reference sequence). CDR3 size: 14 residues. For the CDR3, the DNA is TGTGCCAGCAGTCCCTGGGACAGGGGGGCCGAGCAGTACTTC. Translated, it gives CASSPWDRGAEQYF.

This sequence joins TRBV27 and TRBJ1-2, with a possible D match to TRBD1 (6 bases). Trimming cost V 4 bases and J 8 bases, with 17 bases left between them. The germline gives CDR1 MNHEY, CDR2 SMNVEV (reference sequence). The CDR3 extends over 14 amino acids. The CDR3 is CASSSEGERLGYTF. For the CDR3, the DNA is TGTGCCAGCAGTTCGGAGGGGGAAAGGCTAGGCTACACCTTC.

This clonotype was detected only a few times. V gene TRBV24-1 combines with J gene TRBJ2-2; D not certain. The CDR3 spans 15 residues. The V gene's germline CDR1 is KGHDR and CDR2 SFDVKD. V lost 2 bases, J lost 1 base, and 7 bases lay in between. This CDR3 is CATSDSEGNTGELFF. The CDR3 nucleotides are TGTGCCACCAGTGATTCGGAAGGGAACACCGGGGAGCTGTTTTTT.

This clonotype was observed a few times. The chain recombines TRBV5-1 with TRBJ2-7, with D tentatively TRBD1 or TRBD2 (5 bases each). Trimming shortened V by 0 bases and J by 4 bases, and 11 bases separated the two germline ends. Germline V CDR1 and CDR2: SGHRS, YFSETQ. The CDR3 is 14 amino acids. The CDR3 loop reads CASSLVWGPYEQYF. CDR3 nucleotide sequence: TGCGCCAGCAGCTTGGTCTGGGGACCTTACGAGCAGTACTTC.

This clonotype was recorded at least ten times. The chain uses TRBV12-3 or TRBV12-4 and TRBJ2-4; TRBD2 matches 8 bases. This CDR3 has 13 residues. Trimming cost V 5 bases and J 6 bases; bases outside gene matches: 3. CDR3 DNA sequence: TGTGCCAGCAGTCCCGGGGGGGGAAACATTCAGTACTTC. As protein: CASSPGGGNIQYF.

The chain is built from TRBV7-2 and TRBJ1-1, with TRBD1 as a possible D gene (5 bases). The CDR3 spans 15 residues. Trimming removed 5 bases from V and 2 bases from J, with 15 bases in between. In germline, CDR1 is SGHTA, CDR2 FQGNSA. The chain's CDR3 is CASSPGGEGNTEAFF. As DNA, the CDR3 is TGTGCCAGCAGCCCTGGGGGGGAAGGAAACACTGAAGCTTTCTTT.

About this clonotype itself: Given a much more abundant clone one base away, this may be a read error. The chain combines TRBV5-1 with TRBJ2-1; 9 nucleotides agree with TRBD1. The CDR3 length is 15 residues. CDR1 and CDR2 from the germline V gene are SGHRS and YFSETQ. The CDR3 bases are TGCGCCAGCAGCGGGACAGGGTCGGGGTTCAATGAGCAGCTCTTC. This sequence encodes CASSGTGSGFNEQLF. Full variable domain (missing parts from reference TRBV5-1 and TRBJ2-1): KAGVTQTPRYLIKTRGQQVTLSCSPISGHRSVSWYQQTPGQGLQFLFEYFSETQRNKGNFPGRFSGRQFSNSRSEMNVSTLELGDSALYLCASSGTGSGFNEQLFGPGTRLTVL.

This clonotype came up a few times. The chain links TRBV3-1 to TRBJ1-4; possible D gene TRBD1, 5 bases. This CDR3 comprises 17 residues. Germline V gene lookup returns CDR1 LGHDT and CDR2 YNNKEL (reference sequence). Deletions cut 0 bases from V and 3 bases from J, with 14 bases between. The CDR3, as DNA: TGTGCCAGCAGCCAAGATCTTACGGGGGGTGCTAATGAAAAACTGTTTTTT. Its translation is CASSQDLTGGANEKLFF. Combining the CDR3 with reference TRBV3-1 and TRBJ1-4 gives the whole variable domain DTAVSQTPKYLVTQMGNDKSIKCEQNLGHDTMYWYKQDSKKFLKIMFSYNNKELIINETVPNRFSPKSPDKAHLNLHINSLELGDSAVYFCASSQDLTGGANEKLFFGSGTQLSVL.

The chain employs TRBV6-5 and TRBJ2-7; possible D gene TRBD2, 6 bases. The CDR3 is made up of 11 amino acids. Germline-derived CDR1 and CDR2 are MNHEY and SVGAGI. The germline V and J ends were trimmed by 6 bases and 9 bases, with 12 bases remaining between them. The CDR3 sequence: CASSFGGRQYF. In DNA, the CDR3 is TGTGCCAGCAGCTTCGGGGGTAGGCAGTACTTC.

A few counts support this clonotype. The chain combines TRBV2 with TRBJ1-2; the D is unclear. Germline CDR1 is SNHLY and CDR2 is FYNNEI. The V end was cut by 2 bases, the J end by 4 bases, with 11 bases between. There are 14 residues in the CDR3. The CDR3 loop reads CASSEQAVVYGYTF. DNA for the CDR3: TGTGCCAGCAGTGAACAGGCTGTGGTCTATGGCTACACCTTC.

The chain employs TRBV7-2 and TRBJ1-4, with D perhaps TRBD1 (5 bases). The CDR3 loop spans 16 amino acids. Germline CDR1 SGHTA, CDR2 FQGNSA. V was clipped by 2 bases and J by 2 bases, with 12 bases between them. The DNA for the CDR3 is TGTGCCAGCAGCTTACAGGGCCGGGCGACTAATGAAAAACTGTTTTTT. As protein: CASSLQGRATNEKLFF.

The J gene is TRBJ1-1, the V gene TRBV4-3; D unclear. V lost 1 base to trimming and J lost 10 bases, with 16 bases between them. The CDR3 contains 14 residues. Germline values: CDR1 LGHNA, CDR2 YSLEER. CDR3 DNA: TGCGCCAGCAGCCAAGGTACCCGACGAACCGGAGCTTTCTTT. This gives the protein CASSQGTRRTGAFF.

The rearrangement links TRBV10-3 to TRBJ1-1, with 7 bases fitting TRBD1. V shed 7 bases, J shed 4 bases, and the junction held 3 bases outside the gene matches. CDR1 is ENHRY and CDR2 is SYGVKD in the germline V gene. This CDR3 spans 12 amino acids. The CDR3 DNA reads TGTGCCATCAACACAGGGGCCACTGAAGCTTTCTTT. Residues: CAINTGATEAFF.

The sample holds a few counts of this clonotype. This chain uses TRBV27 with TRBJ1-6; a weak D match, TRBD1 (5 bases). Trimming stripped 3 bases from V and 11 bases from J, with 14 bases between. The CDR3 consists of 14 residues. The germline V gene encodes CDR1 MNHEY and CDR2 SMNVEV (reference sequence). CDR3 in amino acids: CASSLRRGMPPLHF. The DNA of the CDR3 is TGTGCCAGCAGTTTGCGACGGGGCATGCCACCCCTCCACTTT.

This clonotype was detected only a few times. The CDR3 DNA reads TGTGCCAGCAGCGTAGCGGATAGCCAAGAGACCCAGTACTTC. It yields the protein CASSVADSQETQYF. The V gene is TRBV9, the J gene TRBJ2-5; D not resolved. Germline CDR1 reads SGDLS; CDR2 reads YYNGEE. The CDR3 runs to 14 residues. Between the trimmed V and J ends, which lost 0 bases and 1 base, there was a span of 7 bases.

The chain carries TRBV15 and TRBJ2-1; D not certain. CDR3 length: 12 residues. Germline-derived CDR1 and CDR2 are LNHNV and YYDKDF (reference sequence). V was cut by 1 base and J by 5 bases, with 3 bases left in between. CDR3 DNA sequence: TGTGCCACCAGCAGAGTCGACAATGAGCAGTTCTTC. It encodes CATSRVDNEQFF.

This clonotype was observed at least ten times. This rearrangement joins TRBV12-3 or TRBV12-4 to TRBJ1-1; D possibly corresponds to TRBD1 (5 bases). V lost 1 base and J 9 bases, leaving 9 bases between the germline ends. The CDR3 spans 12 residues. The CDR3 bases are TGTGCCAGCAGTTTAGGCGGGACCAAAGCTTTCTTT. This encodes CASSLGGTKAFF.

The V and J genes are TRBV7-9 and TRBJ2-1; 10 bases are a match to TRBD2. Germline CDR1 and CDR2: SEHNR and FQNEAQ (reference sequence). V gave up 7 bases and J gave up 4 bases; unmatched junction bases: 7. The CDR3 sequence is 15 residues long. The DNA for the CDR3 is TGTGCCAGCAATCCACCTAGCGGGGGTTACAATGAGCAGTTCTTC. Translating gives CASNPPSGGYNEQFF. Full variable domain (rest looked up from reference TRBV7-9 and TRBJ2-1): DTGVSQNPRHKITKRGQNVTFRCDPISEHNRLYWYRQTLGQGPEFLTYFQNEAQLEKSRLLSDRFSAERPKGSFSTLEIQRTEQGDSAMYLCASNPPSGGYNEQFFGPGTRLTVL.

In this sample, this clonotype turned up many times. The genes are TRBV2 and TRBJ1-5, with a tentative D call TRBD1 (5 bases). The length of the CDR3 is 14 residues. Trimming left V 3 bases short and J 4 bases short, with 10 bases between. CDR1 SNHLY and CDR2 FYNNEI come from the germline V gene. CDR3 in DNA: TGTGCCAGCAGTGACAGGGTAGGAAATCAGCCCCAGCATTTT. Translation gives CASSDRVGNQPQHF.

This chain links TRBV6-2 or TRBV6-3 with TRBJ2-1; 8 nucleotides line up with TRBD1. Trimming at V came to 3 bases and at J to 8 bases, leaving 9 bases not matched to a gene. The CDR3 covers 15 residues. Germline-derived CDR1 and CDR2 are MNHEY and SVGEGT. Written as DNA, the CDR3 is TGTGCCAGCAGTTATGCCACAGGGGGATGGGATGAGCAGTTCTTC. Its translation is CASSYATGGWDEQFF.

This clonotype was counted only a few times. V usage is TRBV5-6 and J usage is TRBJ1-6; TRBD1 might be the D (6 bases). This CDR3 spans 16 amino acids. Germline V gene data show CDR1 as SGHDT and CDR2 as YYEEEE. Trimming cost V 1 base and J 6 bases, with 14 bases left between them. This chain's CDR3 is CASSLPGQGVNSPLHF. The CDR3 coding sequence is TGTGCCAGCAGCTTGCCGGGACAAGGGGTTAATTCACCCCTCCACTTT. The complete variable domain, with remaining parts taken from reference TRBV5-6 and TRBJ1-6, reads DAGVTQSPTHLIKTRGQQVTLRCSPKSGHDTVSWYQQALGQGPQFIFQYYEEEERQRGNFPDRFSGHQFPNYSSELNVNALLLGDSALYLCASSLPGQGVNSPLHFGNGTRLTVT.

The chain links TRBV7-2 to TRBJ2-7, with 10 bases that match TRBD2. The J segment lost 5 bases and the V segment lost 8 bases, leaving 12 bases of the junction unmatched. Germline lookup yields CDR1 SGHTA and CDR2 FQGNSA. The CDR3 covers 15 residues. The DNA for the CDR3 is TGTGCCAGCTCGCGAAGCGGGGGGGCTAGCCACGAGCAGTACTTC. Amino acid sequence: CASSRSGGASHEQYF.

This clonotype was seen a handful of times. The V and J genes are TRBV3-1 and TRBJ2-3, with 14 bases matching TRBD2. The CDR3 sequence is 17 residues long. After removal of 4 bases from V and 0 bases from J, the junction contained 3 bases not matched to a gene. Germline assignment: CDR1 LGHDT and CDR2 YNNKEL (reference sequence). The CDR3 sequence: CASSRLAGGASTDTQYF. As DNA, the CDR3 is TGTGCCAGCAGCCGACTAGCGGGGGGGGCTAGCACAGATACGCAGTATTTT.

The chain links TRBV20-1 to TRBJ1-1, with a tentative D call TRBD1 (6 bases). The CDR3 sequence is 13 residues long. The V gene's germline CDR1 is DFQATT and CDR2 SNEGSKA (reference sequence). The V end was cut by 5 bases, the J end by 0 bases, with 10 bases between. CDR3 DNA: TGCAGTGCTGGAGGGGGGCTGAACACTGAAGCTTTCTTT. Amino acid sequence: CSAGGGLNTEAFF.

This clonotype was observed a few times. V is TRBV6-1 and J is TRBJ2-3; 14 positions agree with TRBD2. Germline V CDR1 and CDR2: MNHNS, SASEGT. V shed 6 bases, J shed 2 bases, and the junction held 7 bases outside the gene matches. The CDR3 is 17 amino acids. CDR3 loop: CASSRGLAGGATDTQYF. In nucleotides, the CDR3 is TGTGCCAGCAGCCGCGGACTAGCGGGAGGCGCCACAGATACGCAGTATTTT.